The sequence of this T cell receptor (beta chain) was determined in a study of control samples from healthy donors and cancer patients. Germline V gene data show CDR1 as SGHRS and CDR2 as YFSETQ. Trimming stripped 6 bases from V and 6 bases from J, with 13 bases between. The CDR3 sequence is 12 residues long. Clones were read by immunoSEQ multiplex PCR, and TCRdb kept only the in-frame ones, dropping some. The profile shows around 250,000 clones, over 70% of them singletons. The sample taken for sequencing was PBMCs. The TCR comes from a woman aged 55 to 70 with lung cancer. The V gene is TRBV5-1, the J gene TRBJ2-7; weak D call: TRBD2 (5 bases). The chain's CDR3 is CASISSSGEQYF. The CDR3 DNA follows: TGCGCCAGCATTTCTAGCTCTGGCGAGCAGTACTTC.